Each of the 28 T cell receptor beta chains below was sequenced from the same sample in a study of OX40 agonist ivuxolimab in advanced cancers. To prepare the library, the immunoSEQ multiplex PCR assay was applied. The table comes from immuneACCESS by way of TCRdb, which keeps in-frame sequences with V and J called. Part of the clones is missing from these tables; in studies checked, under half for an unresolved V gene and the rest for unknown reasons. Here the sample has over 10,000 clones; around 84% occur a single time. Of the sample, over 40% falls within the top ten clones. Sequenced here: CD4+ or CD8+ T cells sorted from blood, sampled in a trial of the OX40 agonist ivuxolimab. The receptors here all came from an adult with an advanced solid tumor such as melanoma, head and neck, liver or kidney cancer.

This clone was observed once. This chain joins TRBV7-6 and TRBJ2-1, with TRBD2 matching 9 bases. Trimming cost V 3 bases and J 0 bases; bases outside gene matches: 3. In germline, CDR1 is SGHVS, CDR2 FNYEAQ. This CDR3 has 16 amino acids. CDR3 residues: CASSFSGRSSYNEQFF. The CDR3 DNA sequence: TGTGCCAGCAGCTTCAGCGGGAGGAGCTCCTACAATGAGCAGTTCTTC.

The chain has TRBV7-9 and TRBJ2-3, with 10 nucleotides matching TRBD1. CDR3 length equals 13 residues. The J segment lost 5 bases and the V segment lost 6 bases, leaving 2 bases of the junction unmatched. From germline, CDR1 is SEHNR and CDR2 FQNEAQ (reference sequence). The CDR3 DNA reads TGTGCCAGCAGTTGGACAGGGGGAGATACGCAGTATTTT. It specifies CASSWTGGDTQYF.

This chain joins TRBV5-4 and TRBJ2-6; D not resolved. This CDR3 is 16 amino acids long. Trimming took off 1 base at V and 0 bases at J, with 8 bases between the two ends. Germline CDR1 is SGHNT and CDR2 is YYREEE (reference sequence). The CDR3 loop is CASSLRHLSGANVLTF. CDR3 nucleotide sequence: TGTGCCAGCAGCTTGCGCCACCTCTCTGGGGCCAACGTCCTGACTTTC.

The J gene is TRBJ2-3, the V gene TRBV28, with D perhaps TRBD1 or TRBD2 (5 bases each). The CDR3 loop spans 12 amino acids. V was cut by 3 bases and J by 4 bases, with 5 bases left in between. Germline V CDR1 and CDR2: MDHEN, SYDVKM. The CDR3 bases are TGTGCCAGCAGTTTGGGACCAGATACGCAGTATTTT. Translating it yields CASSLGPDTQYF.

The rearrangement links TRBV5-1 to TRBJ1-2; D unresolved. Trimming took off 4 bases at V and 6 bases at J, with 13 bases between the two ends. Germline V gene lookup returns CDR1 SGHRS and CDR2 YFSETQ. This CDR3 comprises 13 residues. CDR3: CASSQNPPDGYTF. The CDR3, as DNA: TGCGCCAGCAGCCAGAATCCCCCTGATGGCTACACCTTC. Complete variable domain (other parts from reference TRBV5-1 and TRBJ1-2): KAGVTQTPRYLIKTRGQQVTLSCSPISGHRSVSWYQQTPGQGLQFLFEYFSETQRNKGNFPGRFSGRQFSNSRSEMNVSTLELGDSALYLCASSQNPPDGYTFGSGTRLTVV.

The gene calls are TRBV6-1 and TRBJ1-5, with 7 bases that match TRBD1. CDR1 is MNHNS and CDR2 is SASEGT in the germline V gene. This CDR3 has 16 amino acids. Trimming cost V 1 base and J 4 bases; bases outside gene matches: 7. The CDR3 nucleotides are TGTGCCAGCAGTGAAGGGGGACAGCTGATAAATCAGCCCCAGCATTTT. This translates into CASSEGGQLINQPQHF.

This sequence joins TRBV6-5 and TRBJ2-1; 8 bases agree with TRBD1. Germline V lookup: CDR1 MNHEY, CDR2 SVGAGI. The CDR3 is 13 residues long. Losses at the gene ends were 5 bases for V and 8 bases for J; bases not matched to a gene: 5. The CDR3 region is CASSPQGAYEQFF. The CDR3 coding sequence is TGTGCCAGCAGTCCCCAGGGGGCGTATGAGCAGTTCTTC.

This chain connects TRBV7-9 to TRBJ2-1; 8 bases line up with TRBD2. This CDR3 has 15 amino acids. V was clipped by 5 bases and J by 6 bases; unmatched bases: 9. Germline CDR1 reads SEHNR; CDR2 reads FQNEAQ (reference sequence). DNA for the CDR3: TGTGCCAGCAGCCTGGGACTAGGTGGGTCCAATGAGCAGTTCTTC. Protein sequence: CASSLGLGGSNEQFF.

This clone was detected only once. V and J are TRBV13 and TRBJ1-1, with no clear D. V dropped 5 bases and J dropped 0 bases, with 7 bases sitting between them. Germline V gene sequence: CDR1 PRHDT, CDR2 FYEKMQ (reference sequence). The CDR3 covers 13 residues. This CDR3 is CASSLAMNTEAFF. The CDR3 DNA reads TGTGCCAGCAGCCTGGCAATGAACACTGAAGCTTTCTTT.

This clone showed up just a few times. The chain links TRBV10-3 to TRBJ1-5; D not certain. The CDR3 is 14 residues long. The V and J ends lost 0 bases and 2 bases respectively, with 5 bases between them. The germline V gene has CDR1 ENHRY and CDR2 SYGVKD. The CDR3 loop reads CAISESFGNQPQHF. CDR3 nucleotide sequence: TGTGCCATCAGTGAGTCGTTTGGCAATCAGCCCCAGCATTTT.

The V and J genes are TRBV30 and TRBJ2-7; perhaps D is TRBD1 or TRBD2 (5 bases each). Germline V gene sequence: CDR1 GTSNPN, CDR2 SVGIG (reference sequence). The CDR3 runs to 15 residues. Trimming removed 1 base at V and 1 base at J, with 14 bases between. The CDR3 DNA reads as TGTGCCTGGAGTGGTGGGGGAGTTTTTTCCTACGAGCAGTACTTC. Residues: CAWSGGGVFSYEQYF. The variable domain in full, completed from reference TRBV30 and TRBJ2-7, reads SQTIHQWPATLVQPVGSPLSLECTVEGTSNPNLYWYRQAAGRGLQLLFYSVGIGQISSEVPQNLSASRPQDRQFILSSKKLLLSDSGFYLCAWSGGGVFSYEQYFGPGTRLTVT.

Only one count was recorded for this clone. J is TRBJ2-7 and V is TRBV9; the match to TRBD2 covers 9 bases. Germline assignment: CDR1 SGDLS and CDR2 YYNGEE. With 3 bases clipped from V and 5 bases from J, the junction kept 6 bases outside the gene matches. The CDR3 loop spans 14 amino acids. Written as DNA, the CDR3 is TGTGCCAGCAGCGCGACTAGCGGAGTGGACGAGCAGTACTTC. Its translation: CASSATSGVDEQYF.

The chain couples TRBV6-4 to TRBJ2-1; D is unresolved. Per the germline V gene, CDR1 is MRHNA and CDR2 is SNTAGT. This CDR3 has 13 residues. V shed 0 bases and J shed 8 bases, with 8 bases lying between them. The CDR3 nucleotides are TGTGCCAGCAGTGACTCAGGGAAGCATGAGCAGTTCTTC. Translating gives CASSDSGKHEQFF.

This chain uses TRBV10-3 with TRBJ2-1, with 7 bases that match TRBD2. The CDR3 length is 16 residues. CDR1 ENHRY and CDR2 SYGVKD come from the germline V gene. Trimming removed 5 bases from V and 3 bases from J; junction bases left unmatched: 10. The CDR3 protein is CAISKSGVRLYNEQFF. CDR3 DNA sequence: TGTGCCATCAGTAAAAGCGGGGTCCGCCTCTACAATGAGCAGTTCTTC.

The genes are TRBV19 and TRBJ2-6; D perhaps matches TRBD2 (5 bases). V was clipped by 3 bases and J by 4 bases, with 22 bases between them. The germline CDR1 and CDR2 sequences are LNHDA and SQIVND (reference sequence). This CDR3 is built from 19 residues. DNA of the CDR3: TGTGCCAGTAGTATGTTTAGCAGGAGACGGGGATCCGGGGCCAACGTCCTGACTTTC. Protein product: CASSMFSRRRGSGANVLTF.

The CDR3 DNA is TGTGCCAGCGTGTATGGACAGCAAGCTTTCTTT. Encoded protein: CASVYGQQAFF. This sequence joins TRBV7-9 and TRBJ1-1, with D possibly TRBD1 on 6 matching bases. V lost 8 bases, J lost 9 bases, and 13 bases lay in between. Germline V gene sequence: CDR1 SEHNR, CDR2 FQNEAQ (reference sequence). The CDR3 is 11 amino acids.

V and J are TRBV19 and TRBJ2-7, with 7 bases identical to TRBD2. V lost 8 bases to trimming and J lost 0 bases; unmatched junction nucleotides: 7. This CDR3 region has 14 residues. The germline V gene encodes CDR1 LNHDA and CDR2 SQIVND (reference sequence). This chain's CDR3 is CASRSGKGSYEQYF. For the CDR3, the DNA is TGTGCCAGTCGAAGCGGGAAGGGCTCCTACGAGCAGTACTTC. Drawing the rest from reference TRBV19 and TRBJ2-7, the complete variable domain is DGGITQSPKYLFRKEGQNVTLSCEQNLNHDAMYWYRQDPGQGLRLIYYSQIVNDFQKGDIAEGYSVSREKKESFPLTVTSAQKNPTAFYLCASRSGKGSYEQYFGPGTRLTVT.

The chain links TRBV7-9 to TRBJ2-1; tentatively, D is TRBD2 (5 bases). This CDR3 comprises 14 residues. CDR1 is SEHNR, CDR2 FQNEAQ, per germline (reference sequence). V was trimmed by 5 bases and J by 9 bases, leaving 17 bases between them. In DNA, the CDR3 is TGTGCCAGCAGCGGATCAGAGGGTGGGAGTGAGCAGTTCTTC. It codes for CASSGSEGGSEQFF.

The chain combines TRBV4-2 with TRBJ2-1, with 10 bases that match TRBD2. CDR1 LGHNA and CDR2 YNFKEQ come from the germline V gene. CDR3 length: 15 residues. V shed 4 bases and J 9 bases; nucleotides not matched to a gene: 9. The CDR3 sequence is CASSPGGLAEPEQFF. Written as DNA, the CDR3 is TGTGCCAGCAGCCCCGGAGGACTAGCGGAACCTGAGCAGTTCTTC.

This chain joins TRBV27 and TRBJ1-5; D is unresolved. The CDR3 consists of 13 residues. The germline V gene encodes CDR1 MNHEY and CDR2 SMNVEV (reference sequence). Trimming took off 8 bases at V and 7 bases at J, with 15 bases between the two ends. CDR3 sequence reads: CASRPNPIQPQHF. The DNA of the CDR3 is TGTGCCAGCCGGCCCAACCCAATACAGCCCCAGCATTTT.

V gene TRBV28 combines with J gene TRBJ1-1; D is unresolved. Looked up from germline, CDR1 is MDHEN and CDR2 is SYDVKM. The V gene lost 6 bases and the J gene lost 3 bases, with 14 bases spanning the gap. The CDR3 is 14 amino acids. CDR3 amino acids: CASSSLNEDTEAFF. The CDR3 DNA reads TGTGCCAGCAGCTCCCTGAATGAGGACACTGAAGCTTTCTTT.

This clone was observed a few times. The genes are TRBV5-5 and TRBJ2-7; D not resolved. Germline CDR1 and CDR2: SGHKS and YYEKEE (reference sequence). This CDR3 has 13 amino acids. Deletions cut 0 bases from V and 6 bases from J, with 10 bases between. The CDR3 protein is CASSLVGTSEQYF. CDR3 nucleotides: TGTGCCAGCAGCTTGGTGGGAACGAGCGAGCAGTACTTC.

This clone was counted only a few times. The genes are TRBV27 and TRBJ2-1; 10 bases align to TRBD2. After removal of 6 bases from V and 6 bases from J, the junction contained 5 bases not matched to a gene. This CDR3 spans 14 amino acids. The V gene's germline CDR1 is MNHEY and CDR2 SMNVEV (reference sequence). The CDR3 DNA is TGTGCCAGCAGGTGGTCTAGCGGGAGCAATGAGCAGTTCTTC. This gives the protein CASRWSSGSNEQFF.

The chain is built from TRBV6-6 and TRBJ1-2, with a weak D call TRBD1 (6 bases). There are 14 residues in the CDR3. CDR1 MNHNY and CDR2 SVGAGI come from the germline V gene (reference sequence). V lost 4 bases, J lost 8 bases, and 17 bases lay in between. The DNA for the CDR3 is TGTGCCAGCAGTTCCTACGGGGGGGCATTCGGCTACACCTTC. Protein product: CASSSYGGAFGYTF.

The rearrangement joins TRBV2 to TRBJ1-2, with D perhaps matching TRBD1 (5 bases). Germline CDR1 reads SNHLY; CDR2 reads FYNNEI. The ends were cut back, 7 bases at V and 5 bases at J, with 20 bases in the middle. CDR3 size: 15 residues. The CDR3 sequence: CASMNQGLKGYGYTF. The CDR3 DNA follows: TGTGCCAGCATGAATCAAGGCTTGAAGGGGTATGGCTACACCTTC.

The CDR3 region is CASSFRGTGELFF. Here the CDR3 DNA reads TGTGCCAGCAGTTTCCGGGGAACCGGGGAGCTGTTTTTT. The rearrangement links TRBV28 to TRBJ2-2; D may be TRBD2 (5 bases). The CDR3 spans 13 residues. V lost 3 bases and J 5 bases, leaving 7 bases between the germline ends. The germline gives CDR1 MDHEN, CDR2 SYDVKM.

The chain uses TRBV7-6 and TRBJ2-3, with D maybe TRBD1 (5 bases). The length of the CDR3 is 12 residues. Germline loops: CDR1 SGHVS, CDR2 FNYEAQ. The V end was cut by 5 bases, the J end by 9 bases, with 12 bases between. The CDR3 region has the DNA TGTGCCAGCAGCCACCCCCAGGGAACGCAGTATTTT. Protein: CASSHPQGTQYF. Full variable domain (missing parts from reference TRBV7-6 and TRBJ2-3): GAGVSQSPRYKVTKRGQDVALRCDPISGHVSLYWYRQALGQGPEFLTYFNYEAQQDKSGLPNDRFSAERPEGSISTLTIQRTEQRDSAMYRCASSHPQGTQYFGPGTRLTVL.

The chain combines TRBV28 with TRBJ2-1; the D call may be TRBD1 or TRBD2 (5 bases each). The germline V and J ends were trimmed by 9 bases and 5 bases, with 14 bases remaining between them. The CDR3 runs 13 residues. From germline, CDR1 is MDHEN and CDR2 SYDVKM. The CDR3 coding sequence is TGTGCCAGTACCGGGACCGAACACAATGAGCAGTTCTTC. Amino acids: CASTGTEHNEQFF.